The present T cell receptor (beta chain) was sequenced within a study of blood T cell repertoires in COVID-19. In the study overall: Sites in the United States, Italy and Spain provided acute and convalescent COVID-19 samples. Sample material is recorded as cDNA or gDNA derived from T cells, B-cell-depleted T cells, or PBMCs.

Germline assignment: CDR1 KGHSH and CDR2 LQKENI. This CDR3 has 15 amino acids. Trimming left V 1 base short and J 4 bases short, with 13 bases between. Authors' data handling: Amplification of reference gene primers provided the estimated nucleated cell counts. Profiling relied on immunoSEQ multiplex PCR, and the TCRdb table lists in-frame clones only, not all of them. That table supplies the V and J calls and clone size; D and trimming were determined from the DNA. Of some 100,000 clones in the sample, roughly 80% were seen once. The sequencing sample was made of peripheral blood. The chain uses TRBV18 and TRBJ1-1; no clear D gene. The sequence came from a human donor in a cohort sampled during active COVID-19. CDR3 coding DNA: TGTGCCAGCTCACCACTCCGGGAAGCGGTCACTGAAGCTTTCTTT. It is translated as CASSPLREAVTEAFF.